The T cell receptor (beta chain) under discussion was sequenced for a study of blood T cell repertoires in COVID-19. On the study more broadly: The United States, Italy and Spain supplied acute and convalescent COVID-19 samples. In each case, the material was cDNA or gDNA derived from T cells, B-cell-depleted T cells, or PBMCs.

Per the authors' pipeline: Estimates of nucleated cell counts were drawn from the amplification of reference gene primers. Some clones are missing from TCRdb's copy, which holds only in-frame ones; the method was immunoSEQ multiplex PCR. V and J calls and clone size are given by that table; D and trimming were obtained from the DNA. The sample includes some 350,000 clones, around 87% seen only once; the top ten take roughly 3.1%. V shed 1 base and J shed 9 bases, with 12 bases lying between them. Germline V gene data show CDR1 as GTSNPN and CDR2 as SVGIG (reference sequence). The CDR3 runs 12 residues.

The sequencing input was peripheral blood. This TCR was recovered from a human donor in a cohort sampled during active COVID-19. The rearrangement joins TRBV30 to TRBJ1-2; D is possibly TRBD1 (5 bases). CDR3 bases: TGTGCCTGGAGTGGGGACTCAGGGCGCTACACCTTC. Translated: CAWSGDSGRYTF.